The rows below give T cell receptor beta chains drawn from one sample of a study of blood T cell repertoires in COVID-19. Clones were read by immunoSEQ multiplex PCR, and TCRdb kept only the in-frame ones, dropping some. The sample comprises approximately 440,000 clones, around 91% of which are singletons, and about 0.6% rests with the top ten. The sample was PBMCs or T cells enriched from blood (not recorded which). These receptor sequences come from a young man who had recovered from COVID-19. Each CDR3 is given with its conserved first and last residue. D genes are given only for firm matches. Where a row states a size, it is once, few, many or the class of an expanded clone; other rows omit it.

J,size,V,D,DNA,CDR3
TRBJ1-1,-,TRBV28,-,TGTGCCAGCGGGCCGGGGTATAAGGGGGAGAACACTGAAGCTTTCTTT,CASGPGYKGENTEAFF
TRBJ2-7,-,TRBV12-5,-,TGTGCTAGTGGTTTGGAGCTCGAGCAGTACTTC,CASGLELEQYF
TRBJ1-2,-,TRBV5-4,TRBD1,TGTGCCAGCAGCCCTGACTTACAGGGGGCTTTTTATGGCTACACCTTC,CASSPDLQGAFYGYTF
TRBJ2-5,-,TRBV19,-,TGTGCCAGTAGTATGGTTTTCGGGGGGCCTGAAGAGACCCAGTACTTC,CASSMVFGGPEETQYF
TRBJ1-6,-,TRBV7-9,-,TGTGCCAGCAGCTTAGAGGCGGCACCCCTCCACTTT,CASSLEAAPLHF
TRBJ2-3,-,TRBV11-2,TRBD1,TGTGCCAGCGGCGATCGGACAGGAAAATTAACAGATACGCAGTATTTT,CASGDRTGKLTDTQYF
TRBJ1-4,-,TRBV7-9,-,TGTGCCAGCACCCGGGGTTTTAATGAAAAACTGTTTTTT,CASTRGFNEKLFF
TRBJ1-2,once,TRBV9,TRBD1,TGTGCCAGCAGCCCCCGGACAGGGGGAACCTATGGCTACACCTTC,CASSPRTGGTYGYTF
TRBJ2-5,-,TRBV3-1/TRBV3-2,TRBD2,TGTGCCAGCAGCCAGGGACTAGCGGGGCTGAGGGAGACCCAGTACTTC,CASSQGLAGLRETQYF
TRBJ1-6,-,TRBV28,TRBD1,TGTGCCAGCACTACCGGGACAGTGAATTCACCCCTCCACTTT,CASTTGTVNSPLHF
TRBJ2-1,-,TRBV4-2,TRBD2,TGTGCCAGCAGCCAAGGGGGGGGGAATGAGCAGTTCTTC,CASSQGGGNEQFF
TRBJ1-1,once,TRBV18,TRBD1,TGTGCCAGTGACCAGGGGGCGCGAGAAGCTTTCTTT,CASDQGAREAFF
TRBJ1-1,-,TRBV2,-,TGTGCCAGCAGTGAAGAAGTCGGTGAAGCTTTCTTT,CASSEEVGEAFF
TRBJ1-5,-,TRBV19,-,TGTGCCAGTGATAGACAGTACAATCAGCCCCAGCATTTT,CASDRQYNQPQHF
TRBJ1-2,-,TRBV19,TRBD1,TGTGCCAGTAGTATGGGTCAGGGGGATGGCTACACCTTC,CASSMGQGDGYTF
TRBJ1-5,-,TRBV19,TRBD1,TGTGCCAGTAGTTCCCCGAGGACAGGGGACGGCAATCAGCCCCAGCATTTT,CASSSPRTGDGNQPQHF
TRBJ1-2,once,TRBV2,-,TGTGCCAGTAATGACCGGGAGTCCTATGGCTACACCTTC,CASNDRESYGYTF
TRBJ2-2,once,TRBV19,TRBD1,TGTGCCAGTCTGGTCAGGACAGGGTTTGGCGGGGAGCTGTTTTTT,CASLVRTGFGGELFF
TRBJ1-6,-,TRBV28,-,TGTGCCAGCAGTTCCCTATTGGACTCTTATAATTCACCCCTCCACTTT,CASSSLLDSYNSPLHF
TRBJ1-3,-,TRBV6-5,-,TGTGCCAGTCTAAGAGCGGATTACACCATATATTTT,CASLRADYTIYF
TRBJ2-1,-,TRBV3-1/TRBV3-2,TRBD2,TGTGCCAGCAGCCAGGGAGGGGAGGAGCAGTTCTTC,CASSQGGEEQFF
TRBJ1-2,-,TRBV9,TRBD1,TGTGCCAGCAGCGTATCACAGGGGGACTATGGCTACACCTTC,CASSVSQGDYGYTF
TRBJ1-6,-,TRBV5-1,TRBD1,TGCGCCAGCAGCCCCGGACAGGGGAACTCACCCCTCCACTTT,CASSPGQGNSPLHF
TRBJ2-2,-,TRBV7-9,-,TGTGCCAGCAGCCGCTCAGGGGCAAAAACCGGGGAGCTGTTTTTT,CASSRSGAKTGELFF
TRBJ1-5,once,TRBV28,TRBD1,TGTGCCAGCAGGCTTGGGACAGGGCGCAATCAGCCCCAGCATTTT,CASRLGTGRNQPQHF
TRBJ2-2,-,TRBV19,-,TGTGCCAGTAGGAGGAATGCGGGGGCAGGTCCCGGGGAGCTGTTTTTT,CASRRNAGAGPGELFF
TRBJ1-1,-,TRBV19,TRBD1,TGTGCCAGTAGAAGACAGGGGGTTCAGGGAACGGACACTGAAGCTTTCTTT,CASRRQGVQGTDTEAFF
TRBJ2-1,-,TRBV27,TRBD2,TGTGCCAGCAGTTTAGGGGGACTGGGGGGGGAGCAGTTCTTC,CASSLGGLGGEQFF
TRBJ2-7,-,TRBV27,-,TGTGCCAGCAGTTTAGAGCGGCCTAGTCGATCCGAGCAGTACTTC,CASSLERPSRSEQYF
TRBJ1-1,-,TRBV28,TRBD1,TGTGCCAGCAGTGAAAGACAGGGGAACACTGAAGCTTTCTTT,CASSERQGNTEAFF
TRBJ2-5,-,TRBV6-5,-,TGTGCCAGCAGTAGGGACTCCCAAGAGACCCAGTACTTC,CASSRDSQETQYF
TRBJ1-5,-,TRBV4-1,-,TGCGCCAGCAGCCAGGTACCTATAAGCAATCAGCCCCAGCATTTT,CASSQVPISNQPQHF
TRBJ1-5,-,TRBV28,-,TGTGCCAGCAGCCCTCTCAAGGGAGGTAATCAGCCCCAGCATTTT,CASSPLKGGNQPQHF
TRBJ1-5,-,TRBV4-1,-,TGCGCCAGCAGCCAAACGCCCGTACAGGGTCAAGCCCAGCATTTT,CASSQTPVQGQAQHF
TRBJ2-1,-,TRBV28,TRBD1,TGTGCCAGCAGTTTAGGGACAGGGGGCTTCGATGAGCAGTTCTTC,CASSLGTGGFDEQFF
TRBJ2-5,-,TRBV5-1,-,TGCGCCAGCGCCGGCACTAGACAAGAGACCCAGTACTTC,CASAGTRQETQYF
TRBJ1-2,-,TRBV30,-,TGTGCCGGACGGAAAATGTCGGGGGGCGCGGGCTACACCTTC,CAGRKMSGGAGYTF
TRBJ1-1,-,TRBV2,-,TGTGCCAGCATTTCTTACAGGCAAGGATACACTGAAGCTTTCTTT,CASISYRQGYTEAFF